Shown below are 21 T cell receptor beta chains from a single sample sequenced in a study of shared clonotypes between healthy human individuals. Terminally differentiated effector memory CD45RA+ cells were left out of the naive CD8 fraction, which was CD45RO-negative and positively selected for CCR7. TCRdb keeps only in-frame clones here, not all; method: immunoSEQ multiplex PCR. This sample has more than 2 million clones; around 93% occur once, and the top ten carry about 1.6%. The specimen sequenced was naive CD8+ T cells from PBMCs. The receptors here all came from a man younger than 35 in good health. Some clones in this sample may be carry-over from other donors' samples.

The rearrangement joins TRBV7-9 to TRBJ1-1; 7 nucleotides line up with TRBD1. CDR1 and CDR2 from the germline V gene are SEHNR and FQNEAQ (reference sequence). V dropped 1 base and J dropped 0; count of bases not matched to a gene: 5. This CDR3 has 16 residues. CDR3: CASSLGDSLMNTEAFF. DNA for the CDR3: TGTGCCAGCAGCTTAGGGGACAGTCTAATGAACACTGAAGCTTTCTTT.

The chain employs TRBV25-1 and TRBJ2-4; possibly TRBD1 for D (6 bases). This CDR3 has 13 amino acids. From germline, CDR1 is MGHDK and CDR2 SYGVNS. V was clipped by 8 bases and J by 8 bases, with 16 bases between them. The CDR3 bases are TGTGCCAGCCGGGACATAGGGTTAGACATTCAGTACTTC. As protein: CASRDIGLDIQYF.

The chain recombines TRBV5-6 with TRBJ2-7; D may match TRBD1 or TRBD2 (5 bases each). CDR1 and CDR2 from the germline V gene are SGHDT and YYEEEE. The CDR3 consists of 17 residues. Trimming left V 0 bases short and J 7 bases short, with 23 bases between. In nucleotides, the CDR3 is TGTGCCAGCAGCTTGGCCGGGGCTTCTTATACGTTTGATGAGCAGTACTTC. Translating gives CASSLAGASYTFDEQYF.

The chain links TRBV4-3 to TRBJ1-1; D is undetermined. V dropped 0 bases and J dropped 5 bases, with 7 bases sitting between them. In germline, CDR1 is LGHNA, CDR2 YSLEER. CDR3 length: 13 residues. DNA of the CDR3: TGCGCCAGCAGCCAAGATGAAGGGACTGAAGCTTTCTTT. Amino acids: CASSQDEGTEAFF.

J is TRBJ2-7 and V is TRBV11-2; no reliable D call. Trimming removed 1 base at V and 3 bases at J, with 13 bases between. The CDR3 sequence is 15 residues long. CDR1 SGHAT and CDR2 FQNNGV come from the germline V gene. The CDR3 nucleotides are TGTGCCAGCAGCTTAGGGGCCAGTCCCAGCTACGAGCAGTACTTC. It codes for CASSLGASPSYEQYF.

For this clone: The sample carries other DNA sequences with the same CDR3. The chain couples TRBV10-3 to TRBJ2-2; the D is unclear. The V and J ends lost 3 bases and 4 bases respectively, with 6 bases between them. Germline V gene data show CDR1 as ENHRY and CDR2 as SYGVKD. This CDR3 region has 13 residues. This CDR3 reads CAISESRTGELFF. The CDR3 DNA sequence: TGTGCCATCAGTGAATCCCGCACCGGGGAGCTGTTTTTT.

This rearrangement joins TRBV6-5 to TRBJ2-7; D is perhaps TRBD2 (5 bases). The CDR3 runs to 14 residues. CDR1 is MNHEY and CDR2 is SVGAGI in the germline V gene. The V end lost 5 bases, the J end lost 2 bases, and 13 bases lay between the germline ends. CDR3 sequence reads: CASSPRTAAYEQYF. In nucleotides, the CDR3 is TGTGCCAGCAGTCCTAGGACTGCTGCCTACGAGCAGTACTTC.

CDR3 residues: CAWTGPSSGNTIYF. For the CDR3, the DNA is TGTGCCTGGACAGGCCCTAGCTCTGGAAACACCATATATTTT. This chain connects TRBV30 to TRBJ1-3; no reliable D call. CDR1 is GTSNPN and CDR2 is SVGIG in the germline V gene (reference sequence). With 4 bases removed from V and 0 bases from J, the gap between germline ends came to 10 bases. This CDR3 spans 14 amino acids.

This chain connects TRBV14 to TRBJ1-1; D unclear. V was trimmed by 4 bases and J by 0 bases, leaving 15 bases between them. The germline gives CDR1 SGHDN, CDR2 FVKESK. CDR3 length: 16 residues. The CDR3 protein is CASSPRLATMNTEAFF. In DNA form, the CDR3 reads TGTGCCAGCAGCCCTAGATTGGCGACTATGAACACTGAAGCTTTCTTT.

J is TRBJ2-5 and V is TRBV5-6, with D unclear. The last part of the DNA fits TRBJ2-7 better; the J call may be wrong. Germline V gene lookup returns CDR1 SGHDT and CDR2 YYEEEE. This CDR3 region has 14 residues. The CDR3 sequence: CASSPRFGSYEQYF. As DNA, the CDR3 is TGTGCCAGCAGCCCGCGGTTCGGGTCCTACGAGCAGTACTTC.

V usage is TRBV9 and J usage is TRBJ2-1, with D possibly matching TRBD1 (5 bases). Deletions cut 3 bases from V and 8 bases from J, with 15 bases between. CDR3 length: 14 amino acids. Germline loops: CDR1 SGDLS, CDR2 YYNGEE. CDR3 in amino acids: CASSAYQVGHEQFF. The CDR3, as DNA: TGTGCCAGCAGCGCATACCAGGTGGGGCATGAGCAGTTCTTC.

CDR3 coding DNA: TGTGCCAGCAGCTCCCCGCGGGAGGGCCAAAATGAGCAGTTCTTC. Translating it yields CASSSPREGQNEQFF. J is TRBJ2-1 and V is TRBV11-1, with 9 bases lining up with TRBD2. V gave up 4 bases and J gave up 7 bases; unmatched junction bases: 8. In germline, CDR1 is SGHAT, CDR2 FQDESV (reference sequence). The CDR3 consists of 15 residues.

This sequence joins TRBV9 and TRBJ2-2, with 10 nucleotides matching TRBD1. Trimming took 3 bases from V and 2 from J; bases not matched to a gene: 4. This CDR3 region has 16 residues. Germline V gene data show CDR1 as SGDLS and CDR2 as YYNGEE. The CDR3 reads CASSASTGGNTGELFF. The CDR3 coding sequence is TGTGCCAGCAGCGCCTCGACAGGGGGCAACACCGGGGAGCTGTTTTTT.

The chain combines TRBV14 with TRBJ2-7; the match to TRBD1 covers 9 bases. V lost 6 bases and J lost 1; bases outside the gene matches: 7. The germline gives CDR1 SGHDN, CDR2 FVKESK. The CDR3 runs 15 residues. The CDR3 DNA follows: TGTGCCAGCAGTGACCCGGGACAGGGTTCCTACGAGCAGTACTTC. Protein sequence: CASSDPGQGSYEQYF.

The chain has TRBV6-4 and TRBJ2-3; D not resolved. The CDR3 spans 14 residues. Trimming stripped 0 bases from V and 4 bases from J, with 8 bases between. Germline V gene lookup returns CDR1 MRHNA and CDR2 SNTAGT. The CDR3 DNA reads as TGTGCCAGCAGTGACTCGAATAGAGCAGATACGCAGTATTTT. Amino acids: CASSDSNRADTQYF.

The chain couples TRBV11-1 to TRBJ2-2; D gene uncertain. The CDR3 has 15 residues. Trimming cost V 2 bases and J 1 base, with 8 bases left between them. In germline, CDR1 is SGHAT, CDR2 FQDESV (reference sequence). This CDR3 is CASSLNSRNTGELFF. For the CDR3, the DNA is TGTGCCAGCAGCTTAAATTCAAGGAACACCGGGGAGCTGTTTTTT.

This clone is a singleton in its sample. The rearrangement joins TRBV11-2 to TRBJ2-7; 10 bases agree with TRBD2. The CDR3 spans 16 residues. Germline CDR1 reads SGHAT; CDR2 reads FQNNGV. The junction had 6 bases not matched to a gene; V was cut back by 3 bases and J by 1 base. CDR3: CASSLQLAGDSYEQYF. CDR3 DNA sequence: TGTGCCAGCAGCTTGCAGCTAGCGGGAGATTCCTACGAGCAGTACTTC.

This clone was picked up one time. The genes are TRBV27 and TRBJ2-7, with TRBD1 matching 7 bases. Trimming at V came to 8 bases and at J to 4 bases, leaving 11 bases not matched to a gene. The CDR3 runs 14 residues. CDR1 and CDR2 (germline): MNHEY, SMNVEV (reference sequence). The CDR3 protein is CASGDRDSLYEQYF. CDR3 in DNA: TGTGCCAGCGGCGACCGGGACAGCCTTTACGAGCAGTACTTC.

The chain recombines TRBV10-3 with TRBJ2-3; no definite D call. Trimming shortened V by 8 bases and J by 4 bases, and 16 bases separated the two germline ends. The CDR3 extends over 14 amino acids. CDR1 is ENHRY, CDR2 SYGVKD, per germline. CDR3 sequence (DNA): TGTGCCATCGCTGGACCCCAAGGCGCAGATACGCAGTATTTT. The encoded protein is CAIAGPQGADTQYF.

V is TRBV9 and J is TRBJ2-1; the match to TRBD2 covers 9 bases. J lost 9 bases, V lost 0 bases, and 13 bases had no gene match. Germline-derived CDR1 and CDR2 are SGDLS and YYNGEE. The CDR3 consists of 17 residues. The CDR3 loop is CASSVDPAGGPWGEQFF. CDR3 nucleotide sequence: TGTGCCAGCAGCGTAGACCCAGCGGGAGGCCCTTGGGGTGAGCAGTTCTTC.

This chain joins TRBV27 and TRBJ2-1; D is perhaps TRBD1 or TRBD2 (5 bases each). In germline, CDR1 is MNHEY, CDR2 SMNVEV (reference sequence). The V and J ends lost 5 bases and 4 bases respectively, with 15 bases between them. The CDR3 sequence is 15 residues long. Written as DNA, the CDR3 is TGTGCCAGCAGTAGCTCGGGACGGATATACAATGAGCAGTTCTTC. Translated: CASSSSGRIYNEQFF.